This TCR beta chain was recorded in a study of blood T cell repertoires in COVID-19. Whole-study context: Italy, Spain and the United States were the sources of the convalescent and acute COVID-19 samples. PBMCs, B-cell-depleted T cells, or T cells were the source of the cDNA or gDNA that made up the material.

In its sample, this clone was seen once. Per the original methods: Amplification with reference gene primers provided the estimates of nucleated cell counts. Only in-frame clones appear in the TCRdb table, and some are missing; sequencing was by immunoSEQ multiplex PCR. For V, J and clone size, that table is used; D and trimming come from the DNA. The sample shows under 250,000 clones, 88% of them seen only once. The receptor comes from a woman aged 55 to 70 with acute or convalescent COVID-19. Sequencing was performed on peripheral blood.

The CDR3 here is CASSLTLAVGTGELFF. DNA of the CDR3: TGTGCCAGCAGCTTAACACTAGCGGTTGGCACCGGGGAGCTGTTTTTT. V gene TRBV7-9 combines with J gene TRBJ2-2; 8 bases match TRBD2. V lost 2 bases and J lost 4; bases outside the gene matches: 6. Germline CDR1 SEHNR, CDR2 FQNEAQ (reference sequence). This CDR3 spans 16 amino acids.